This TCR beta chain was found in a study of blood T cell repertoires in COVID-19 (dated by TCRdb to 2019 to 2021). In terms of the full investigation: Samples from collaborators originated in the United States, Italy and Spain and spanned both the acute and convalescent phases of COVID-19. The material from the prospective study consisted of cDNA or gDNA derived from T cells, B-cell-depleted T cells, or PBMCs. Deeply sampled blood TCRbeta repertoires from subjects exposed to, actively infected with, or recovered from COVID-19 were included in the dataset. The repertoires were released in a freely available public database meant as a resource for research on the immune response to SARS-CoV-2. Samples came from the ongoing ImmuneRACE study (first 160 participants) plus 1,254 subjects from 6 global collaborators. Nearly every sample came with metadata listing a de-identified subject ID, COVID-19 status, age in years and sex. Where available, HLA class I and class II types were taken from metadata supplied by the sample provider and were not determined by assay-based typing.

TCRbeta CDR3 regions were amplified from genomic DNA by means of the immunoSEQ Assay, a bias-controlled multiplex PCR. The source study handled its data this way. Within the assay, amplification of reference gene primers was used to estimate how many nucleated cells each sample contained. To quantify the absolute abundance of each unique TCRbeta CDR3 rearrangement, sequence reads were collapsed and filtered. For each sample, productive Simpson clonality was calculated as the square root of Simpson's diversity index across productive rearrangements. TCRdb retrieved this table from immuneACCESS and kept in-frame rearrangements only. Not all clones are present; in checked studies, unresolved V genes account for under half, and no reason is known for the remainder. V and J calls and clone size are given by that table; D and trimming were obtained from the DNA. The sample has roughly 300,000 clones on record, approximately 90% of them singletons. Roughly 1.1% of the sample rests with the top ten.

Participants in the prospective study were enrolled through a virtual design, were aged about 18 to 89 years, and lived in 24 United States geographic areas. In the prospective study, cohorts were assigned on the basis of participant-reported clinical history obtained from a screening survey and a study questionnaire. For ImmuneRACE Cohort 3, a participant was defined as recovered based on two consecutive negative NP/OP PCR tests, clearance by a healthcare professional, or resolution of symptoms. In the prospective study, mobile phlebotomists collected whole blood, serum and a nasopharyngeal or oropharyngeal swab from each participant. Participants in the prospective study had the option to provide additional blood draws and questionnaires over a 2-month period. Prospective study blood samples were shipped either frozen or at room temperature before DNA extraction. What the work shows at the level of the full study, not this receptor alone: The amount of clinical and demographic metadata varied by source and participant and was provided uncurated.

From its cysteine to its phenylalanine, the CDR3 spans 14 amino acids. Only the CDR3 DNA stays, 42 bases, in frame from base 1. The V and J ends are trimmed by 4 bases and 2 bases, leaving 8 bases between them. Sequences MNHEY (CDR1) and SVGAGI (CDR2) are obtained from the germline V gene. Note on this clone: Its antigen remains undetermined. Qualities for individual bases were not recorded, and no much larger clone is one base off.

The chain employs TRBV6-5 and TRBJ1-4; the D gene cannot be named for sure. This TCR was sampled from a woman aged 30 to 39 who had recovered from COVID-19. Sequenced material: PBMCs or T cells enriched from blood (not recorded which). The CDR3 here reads CASSSGWTNEKLFF. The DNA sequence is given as TGTGCCAGCAGTTCCGGGTGGACTAATGAAAAACTGTTTTTT.